This TCR beta chain was sequenced in a study of blood T cells in healthy people across ages. PCR was performed a second time for 7 to 11 cycles using a sample-barcoded 5' primer and a J-beta primer mix. TCRdb passed the 5' RACE reads through MiXCR, listing each CDR3 protein once. Among fewer than 2,000,000 distinct CDR3 sequences listed, around 40% were seen once. The study recruited healthy Caucasian donors from Russia who were aged about 6 to 90. After removal of 3 bases from V and 4 bases from J, the junction contained 5 bases not matched to a gene. The CDR3 length is 14 residues. Per the germline V gene, CDR1 is DFQATT and CDR2 is SNEGSKA (reference sequence). This clonotype was recorded a few times.

The chain links TRBV20-1 to TRBJ2-7; TRBD2 matches 11 bases. Sequences were obtained from blood. The receptor's source is a human donor in good health. CDR3 nucleotide sequence: TGCAGTGCTAGCCTACTAGCGGGGGATTACGAGCAGTACTTC. It yields the protein CSASLLAGDYEQYF.